Below, 22 T cell receptor beta chains from the same sample are listed, as sequenced in a study of shared clonotypes between healthy human individuals. Sequencing was performed with immunoSEQ multiplex PCR; in TCRdb, only in-frame clones are kept and a portion is missing. Of about 600,000 clones listed, just over 75% are singletons. What was sequenced was PBMCs. The origin of the receptors is a woman between 35 and 50 years old in good health. Some clones in this sample may be carry-over from other donors' samples.

The rearrangement uses TRBV5-4 and TRBJ2-2; 12 bases fit TRBD2. CDR3 size: 16 residues. The germline CDR1 and CDR2 sequences are SGHNT and YYREEE (reference sequence). The ends lost 2 bases at V and 7 bases at J; junction bases unmatched: 6. In nucleotides, the CDR3 is TGTGCCAGCAGCTTAGGACTAGCGGGAACCGGCGGGGAGCTGTTTTTT. This sequence encodes CASSLGLAGTGGELFF.

This clone occurred a few times. The identical CDR3 is also encoded by other nucleotide sequences in the sample. This rearrangement joins TRBV6-1 to TRBJ2-1, with D unclear. V shed 3 bases and J shed 1 base, with 7 bases lying between them. CDR1 and CDR2 (germline): MNHNS, SASEGT. The CDR3 has 14 amino acids. This chain's CDR3 is CASSDWSSYNEQFF. Here the CDR3 DNA reads TGTGCCAGCAGTGACTGGAGTTCCTACAATGAGCAGTTCTTC.

CDR3 in amino acids: CAISESLVSGAYNEQFF. The CDR3 region has the DNA TGTGCCATCAGTGAGTCCCTGGTTTCAGGAGCCTACAATGAGCAGTTCTTC. The rearrangement uses TRBV10-3 and TRBJ2-1, with D hard to call. Germline lookup yields CDR1 ENHRY and CDR2 SYGVKD. Between the trimmed V and J ends, which lost 0 bases and 2 bases, there was a span of 14 bases. This CDR3 has 17 amino acids.

V and J are TRBV30 and TRBJ2-5, with D hard to call. The DNA end lines up better with TRBJ2-7; the J call may be wrong. CDR1 is GTSNPN, CDR2 SVGIG, per germline (reference sequence). The CDR3 is 14 amino acids. The CDR3 loop is CAWSRYPFSYEQYF. Written as DNA, the CDR3 is TGTGCCTGGAGTCGGTACCCCTTCTCCTACGAGCAGTACTTC.

This clone was seen a single time. The chain carries TRBV19 and TRBJ1-4; the D gene is possibly TRBD1 (6 bases). The CDR3 loop spans 15 amino acids. Germline assignment: CDR1 LNHDA and CDR2 SQIVND (reference sequence). V shed 4 bases and J shed 0 bases, with 9 bases lying between them. DNA of the CDR3: TGTGCCAGTAGTACCCGACAGGCAACTAATGAAAAACTGTTTTTT. It is translated as CASSTRQATNEKLFF. Together with reference TRBV19 and TRBJ1-4, the CDR3 gives the full variable domain: DGGITQSPKYLFRKEGQNVTLSCEQNLNHDAMYWYRQDPGQGLRLIYYSQIVNDFQKGDIAEGYSVSREKKESFPLTVTSAQKNPTAFYLCASSTRQATNEKLFFGSGTQLSVL.

The gene calls are TRBV5-1 and TRBJ2-1; D perhaps matches TRBD2 (5 bases). Trimming shortened V by 1 base and J by 8 bases, and 13 bases separated the two germline ends. The CDR3 runs 14 residues. Germline loops: CDR1 SGHRS, CDR2 YFSETQ. DNA for the CDR3: TGCGCCAGCAGCTTGAATGGGAGAATCGATGAGCAGTTCTTC. This sequence encodes CASSLNGRIDEQFF.

This clone was observed a handful of times. This chain joins TRBV5-1 and TRBJ2-3; perhaps TRBD2 as D (6 bases). Trimming removed 3 bases from V and 0 bases from J, with 14 bases in between. The CDR3 covers 16 residues. Germline values: CDR1 SGHRS, CDR2 YFSETQ. CDR3 in amino acids: CASSWSPSASTDTQYF. The CDR3 region has the DNA TGCGCCAGCAGCTGGTCGCCTAGCGCGAGCACAGATACGCAGTATTTT.

The rearrangement joins TRBV28 to TRBJ2-5; D not certain. The CDR3 runs to 13 residues. Germline loops: CDR1 MDHEN, CDR2 SYDVKM. The germline V and J ends were trimmed by 5 bases and 5 bases, with 12 bases remaining between them. The CDR3 sequence: CASSPGLGETQYF. The CDR3 nucleotides read TGTGCCAGCAGTCCTGGGCTTGGGGAGACCCAGTACTTC. Complete variable domain (other parts from reference TRBV28 and TRBJ2-5): DVKVTQSSRYLVKRTGEKVFLECVQDMDHENMFWYRQDPGLGLRLIYFSYDVKMKEKGDIPEGYSVSREKKERFSLILESASTNQTSMYLCASSPGLGETQYFGPGTRLLVL.

The V call is TRBV7-8, the J call TRBJ2-5; 8 bases fit TRBD1. The CDR3 has 15 residues. Germline V gene sequence: CDR1 SGHVS, CDR2 FQNEAQ. The V gene end was trimmed by 1 base and the J gene end by 5 bases; junction bases not matched to a gene: 6. The CDR3 loop is CASSLGPGGAETQYF. CDR3 nucleotides: TGTGCCAGCAGCTTAGGGCCAGGGGGCGCGGAGACCCAGTACTTC.

This chain joins TRBV9 and TRBJ1-1; 7 bases are a match to TRBD1. V lost 4 bases, J lost 1 base, and 13 bases stayed unmatched. Germline CDR1 reads SGDLS; CDR2 reads YYNGEE. This CDR3 comprises 17 residues. The CDR3 is CASSPRVGDRKNTEAFF. CDR3 nucleotide sequence: TGTGCCAGCAGCCCCCGCGTTGGGGACAGAAAGAACACTGAAGCTTTCTTT.

The chain recombines TRBV28 with TRBJ1-1; D call uncertain. The CDR3 covers 14 residues. Germline V gives CDR1 MDHEN, CDR2 SYDVKM. The V and J ends lost 4 bases and 0 bases respectively, with 9 bases between them. The CDR3 sequence is CASSSAGVNTEAFF. Here the CDR3 DNA reads TGTGCCAGCAGTTCGGCGGGCGTGAACACTGAAGCTTTCTTT.

The chain carries TRBV9 and TRBJ2-3; tentative D call: TRBD1 (6 bases). The germline gives CDR1 SGDLS, CDR2 YYNGEE. The CDR3 runs 13 residues. Between the trimmed V and J ends, which lost 0 bases and 5 bases, there was a span of 7 bases. CDR3 bases: TGTGCCAGCAGCGTAGACAGGGAAGATACGCAGTATTTT. It yields the protein CASSVDREDTQYF.

The chain employs TRBV29-1 and TRBJ1-5; D is undetermined. This CDR3 spans 13 amino acids. The germline CDR1 and CDR2 sequences are SQVTM and ANQGSEA. V was pared by 6 bases and J by 2 bases, with 11 bases between. The CDR3, as DNA: TGCAGCGTGGGTAGTTCTGGCAATCAGCCCCAGCATTTT. Protein: CSVGSSGNQPQHF.

The genes are TRBV7-3 and TRBJ2-2, with D unresolved. Trimming shortened V by 5 bases and J by 4 bases, and 11 bases separated the two germline ends. Germline CDR1 is SGHTA and CDR2 is FQGTGA. This CDR3 spans 14 amino acids. The CDR3 region has the DNA TGTGCCAGCAGCCCCACGCGGACCACCGGGGAGCTGTTTTTT. Translating it yields CASSPTRTTGELFF.

This clone came up once. This sequence is one base from a far larger clone and is likely a read error. The rearrangement joins TRBV6-4 to TRBJ2-7, with D tentatively TRBD2 (5 bases). V was cut by 3 bases and J by 6 bases, with 18 bases left in between. CDR1 is MRHNA, CDR2 SNTAGT, per germline. The CDR3 runs 15 residues. CDR3 nucleotide sequence: TGTGCCAGCAGTGAGGAGGCCGGAGAGGGAAGCGAGCAGTACTTC. Translation: CASSEEAGEGSEQYF.

As for this clone: Just one base apart from a much larger clone, this may be a read error. Different DNA sequences within this sample yield the same CDR3. This sequence joins TRBV5-6 and TRBJ1-2, with D perhaps matching TRBD1 (5 bases). CDR3 length: 15 residues. Per the germline V gene, CDR1 is SGHDT and CDR2 is YYEEEE. Here the CDR3 DNA reads TGCGCCACCCGAAGACAGTCGCGGGCTAACTATGGCTACACCTTC. Its translation: CATRRQSRANYGYTF.

The rearrangement uses TRBV19 and TRBJ2-5, with 9 bases lining up with TRBD1. The CDR3 sequence is 16 residues long. V lost 0 bases and J lost 4; bases outside the gene matches: 6. Looked up from germline, CDR1 is LNHDA and CDR2 is SQIVND (reference sequence). The DNA of the CDR3 is TGTGCCAGTAGTATAGATCGCAGGACAGGGGCAGAGACCCAGTACTTC. Amino acids: CASSIDRRTGAETQYF.

This clone was observed at least ten times. The V call is TRBV11-2, the J call TRBJ1-5; no definite D call. V lost 2 bases and J lost 4, with 15 bases in between. CDR3 length: 16 residues. Germline assignment: CDR1 SGHAT and CDR2 FQNNGV. The CDR3 reads CASSLSGSVENQPQHF. The CDR3 region has the DNA TGTGCCAGCAGCTTAAGCGGGTCTGTAGAAAATCAGCCCCAGCATTTT.

The CDR3 sequence is CASGVEVSDTQYF. CDR3 DNA sequence: TGTGCCAGCGGGGTCGAGGTATCAGATACGCAGTATTTT. The genes are TRBV2 and TRBJ2-3, with D hard to call. The CDR3 totals 13 residues. Per the germline V gene, CDR1 is SNHLY and CDR2 is FYNNEI. Deletions cut 8 bases from V and 4 bases from J, with 13 bases between.

This rearrangement joins TRBV7-8 to TRBJ1-1; D is unresolved. Germline CDR1 reads SGHVS; CDR2 reads FQNEAQ. Trimming cost V 0 bases and J 8 bases, with 10 bases left between them. This CDR3 is built from 13 residues. The CDR3 loop reads CASSLAPGREAFF. The CDR3 nucleotides read TGTGCCAGCAGCTTAGCGCCTGGCAGAGAAGCTTTCTTT.

The gene calls are TRBV29-1 and TRBJ2-3; D is possibly TRBD2 (5 bases). The germline CDR1 and CDR2 sequences are SQVTM and ANQGSEA. The length of the CDR3 is 15 residues. Trimming left V 4 bases short and J 1 base short, with 15 bases between. CDR3 DNA: TGCAGCGTTGGACGGGTTAGCGACCGCACAGATACGCAGTATTTT. It encodes CSVGRVSDRTDTQYF.

The chain employs TRBV29-1 and TRBJ2-7, with 8 bases matching TRBD2. J was trimmed by 3 bases and V by 6 bases; bases with no gene match: 31. Germline CDR1 SQVTM, CDR2 ANQGSEA. This CDR3 contains 21 residues. The CDR3 region has the DNA TGCAGCGTGGTGGGGGGGGTCTATTTCACCGGGCCGCTCCTAGCGGGCTACGAGCAGTACTTC. Protein product: CSVVGGVYFTGPLLAGYEQYF.